Below, one T cell receptor (beta chain) is given with its context. Its antigen is undetermined. This entry is derived from a study of shared clonotypes between healthy human individuals. Study-level findings and limits: The naive CD4 repertoires of several donors were compared, and approximately 5% of clonotypes were shared. Measured sharing among donors was expected to vary with sequencing depth.

The CDR3 has 15 residues. Germline CDR1 and CDR2: MGHRA and YSYEKL. Trimming pared 10 bases from V and 0 bases from J, leaving 16 bases between. CD45RO-negative CD8 cells positively selected for CCR7 made up the naive population, which excluded terminally differentiated effector memory CD45RA+ cells. This was a deep-level run. Source study methods: Because ImmunoSEQ provided only junction sequences with no quality scores, the filtering differed. Method: immunoSEQ multiplex PCR; TCRdb's copy keeps in-frame clones and lacks some. V, J and clone size reflect that table, while D and trimming were determined from the DNA. This table has roughly 2,000,000 clones, approximately 94% appearing once.

Specimen: naive CD8+ T cells sorted from blood. This sequence joins TRBV4-1 and TRBJ2-1, with D perhaps assigned TRBD1 or TRBD2 (5 bases each). The TCR sequence derives from a young man in good health. The CDR3 DNA follows: TGCGCCACGTCGTCGGGGCCTAGCTCCTACAATGAGCAGTTCTTC. Translated: CATSSGPSSYNEQFF.